A selection of T cell receptor beta chains follows, all from one sample in a study of blood T cell repertoires in COVID-19. Repertoires were generated with immunoSEQ multiplex PCR, while TCRdb's copy carries only in-frame clones and drops some. There are some 250,000 clones in the sample; under 85% occur only once, and more than 1.5% lies in the top ten. The material sequenced was peripheral blood. These receptors were obtained from a man aged 25 to 45 who had recovered from COVID-19. The CDR3 runs from the conserved cysteine through the conserved F or W. The D gene is left open where the match is weak. Size values are once, few and many counts, or a class for expanded clones, and some rows have none.

>15|NA|TRBJ1-4|NA|TRBV11-3
CATNRTVRGNEKLFF
TGTGCCACCAATCGGACAGTACGGGGAAATGAAAAACTGTTTTTT
>14|NA|TRBJ1-5|NA|TRBV9
CASSPSDTYQPQHF
TGTGCCAGCAGCCCATCGGACACCTATCAGCCCCAGCATTTT
>12|NA|TRBJ2-2|NA|TRBV11-3
CASSPLSGELFF
TGTGCCAGCAGCCCCTTATCCGGGGAGCTGTTTTTT
>15|once|TRBJ2-1|TRBD1|TRBV6-5
CASSYSGTGGSGQFF
TGTGCCAGCAGTTACTCGGGGACAGGGGGCTCCGGGCAGTTCTTC
>16|NA|TRBJ2-3|TRBD1|TRBV11-2
CASSALGQGITDTQYF
TGTGCCAGCAGCGCCCTAGGACAGGGCATCACAGATACGCAGTATTTT
>13|many|TRBJ1-2|NA|TRBV12-3/TRBV12-4
CASKVPGLYGYTF
TGTGCCAGCAAAGTCCCAGGGCTCTATGGCTACACCTTC
>18|few|TRBJ2-5|TRBD2|TRBV7-6
CASSDKGTSGGLGETQYF
TGTGCCAGCAGCGATAAGGGGACTAGCGGGGGGCTTGGAGAGACCCAGTACTTC
>13|few|TRBJ1-5|NA|TRBV19
CASMYGSNQPQHF
TGTGCCAGTATGTACGGTAGCAATCAGCCCCAGCATTTT
>16|NA|TRBJ1-6|TRBD1|TRBV19
CASRNMRTGDNSPLHF
TGTGCCAGCAGGAATATGCGGACAGGGGATAATTCACCCCTCCACTTT
>13|once|TRBJ1-2|NA|TRBV5-1
CASSSQGLDGYTF
TGCGCCAGCAGCTCCCAGGGCCTTGATGGCTACACCTTC
>16|NA|TRBJ1-6|NA|TRBV25-1
CASSEWVRGRNSPLHF
TGTGCCAGCAGTGAATGGGTGCGAGGTCGGAATTCACCCCTCCACTTT
>17|NA|TRBJ1-5|NA|TRBV6-1
CASSASESGVGSQPQHF
TGTGCCAGCAGTGCGTCCGAATCAGGGGTGGGTAGTCAGCCCCAGCATTTT
>14|NA|TRBJ1-2|TRBD1|TRBV6-5
CASPLGTGILGYTF
TGTGCCAGCCCCCTCGGGACAGGGATTTTGGGCTACACCTTC
>13|NA|TRBJ2-1|TRBD1|TRBV5-8
CASRRTGSNEQFF
TGTGCCAGCAGAAGGACAGGGTCAAATGAGCAGTTCTTC
>13|NA|TRBJ2-7|TRBD1|TRBV6-6
CASRDRGSYEQYF
TGTGCCAGTAGGGACAGGGGATCCTACGAGCAGTACTTC
>14|NA|TRBJ1-6|NA|TRBV2
CASSDGTRNSPLHF
TGTGCCAGCAGTGATGGGACAAGGAATTCACCCCTCCACTTT
>14|NA|TRBJ2-2|TRBD1|TRBV6-5
CAGSGQGSTGELFF
TGTGCCGGGTCGGGACAGGGCTCCACCGGGGAGCTGTTTTTT
>19|NA|TRBJ2-2|TRBD2|TRBV5-4
CASTSGPSRRGGYTGELFF
TGTGCCAGCACCTCCGGCCCCTCACGGCGGGGGGGATACACCGGGGAGCTGTTTTTT
>16|NA|TRBJ2-6|NA|TRBV18
CASSPRGQSGANVLTF
TGTGCCAGCTCACCACGGGGACAATCTGGGGCCAACGTCCTGACTTTC
>13|NA|TRBJ1-1|NA|TRBV6-1
CASSDHVNTEAFF
TGTGCCAGCAGTGATCATGTGAACACTGAAGCTTTCTTT
>17|NA|TRBJ2-3|TRBD2|TRBV10-3
CAISDASSGGVTDTQYF
TGTGCCATCAGTGATGCATCTAGCGGGGGGGTTACAGATACGCAGTATTTT
>13|NA|TRBJ1-1|TRBD1|TRBV6-5
CASQYRGHTEAFF
TGTGCCAGCCAATACAGGGGGCACACTGAAGCTTTCTTT
>17|NA|TRBJ2-5|TRBD2|TRBV5-3
CARSGPGTSGENGTQYF
TGTGCCAGAAGCGGTCCCGGGACTAGCGGGGAGAACGGGACCCAGTACTTC
>13|NA|TRBJ1-2|TRBD1|TRBV10-3
CAISEAAGGGYTF
TGTGCCATCAGTGAGGCGGCAGGGGGTGGCTACACCTTC
>14|NA|TRBJ1-6|NA|TRBV7-3
CASGVGAPNSPLHF
TGTGCCAGCGGGGTGGGGGCCCCTAATTCACCCCTCCACTTT
>14|NA|TRBJ2-7|TRBD1|TRBV5-8
CASGRRDRVHEQYF
TGTGCCAGCGGAAGACGGGACAGGGTCCACGAGCAGTACTTC
>12|NA|TRBJ2-1|TRBD1|TRBV7-2
CASSPGGYEQFF
TGTGCCAGCAGCCCAGGGGGCTATGAGCAGTTCTTC
>15|NA|TRBJ2-3|NA|TRBV27
CASSYLQGSWDTQYF
TGTGCCAGCAGTTACCTACAGGGATCATGGGATACGCAGTATTTT
>11|NA|TRBJ2-1|TRBD1|TRBV2
CATRGRDEQFF
TGTGCCACCAGGGGGCGCGATGAGCAGTTCTTC
>15|NA|TRBJ1-5|TRBD1|TRBV18
CASASDRGSNQPQHF
TGTGCCAGCGCCTCGGACAGGGGAAGCAATCAGCCCCAGCATTTT
>13|NA|TRBJ1-2|NA|TRBV28
CASRKQGNYGYTF
TGTGCCAGCAGAAAACAGGGAAACTATGGCTACACCTTC
>15|NA|TRBJ2-3|NA|TRBV25-1
CASSELGGRTDTQYF
TGTGCCAGCAGTGAACTCGGGGGTCGCACAGATACGCAGTATTTT
>17|NA|TRBJ1-5|NA|TRBV6-1
CASSDPQRTPPNQPQHF
TGTGCCAGCAGTGACCCCCAGCGCACACCCCCTAATCAGCCCCAGCATTTT
>13|NA|TRBJ2-7|NA|TRBV28
CASSLAGAYEQYF
TGTGCCAGCAGTTTAGCCGGTGCCTACGAGCAGTACTTC
>13|NA|TRBJ1-1|TRBD1|TRBV6-5
CAGRQGLNTEAFF
TGTGCCGGTCGACAGGGGTTGAACACTGAAGCTTTCTTT
>16|NA|TRBJ2-3|TRBD2|TRBV13
CASSLAPGGSTDTQYF
TGTGCCAGCAGCTTAGCTCCGGGGGGGAGCACAGATACGCAGTATTTT
>13|NA|TRBJ2-3|NA|TRBV5-1
CASSMDNTDTQYF
TGCGCCAGCAGCATGGACAACACAGATACGCAGTATTTT
>15|NA|TRBJ2-1|TRBD2|TRBV14
CASSQRAGVYNEQFF
TGTGCCAGCAGCCAGCGAGCGGGGGTCTACAATGAGCAGTTCTTC
>16|few|TRBJ2-2|TRBD2|TRBV13
CASSLVSGANTGELFF
TGTGCCAGCAGCTTAGTTAGCGGGGCGAACACCGGGGAGCTGTTTTTT
>14|few|TRBJ2-1|NA|TRBV5-1
CASSPGLPYNEQFF
TGCGCCAGCAGCCCGGGACTCCCATACAATGAGCAGTTCTTC
>12|NA|TRBJ2-5|NA|TRBV5-8
CASSLILETQYF
TGTGCCAGCAGCCTGATACTGGAGACCCAGTACTTC
>14|NA|TRBJ1-5|TRBD1|TRBV27
CASSLRQGYQPQHF
TGTGCCAGCAGTCTCCGACAGGGCTATCAGCCCCAGCATTTT
>15|NA|TRBJ1-2|TRBD1|TRBV27
CASYSPGQSNYGYTF
TGTGCCAGCTACAGCCCGGGACAGTCTAACTATGGCTACACCTTC
>14|NA|TRBJ1-1|NA|TRBV6-5
CASSYSSGYYEAFF
TGTGCCAGCAGTTACTCATCCGGGTACTATGAAGCTTTCTTT
>14|NA|TRBJ2-7|TRBD1|TRBV5-4
CASSLTGERNEQYF
TGTGCCAGCAGCTTGACAGGGGAACGGAACGAGCAGTACTTC
>14|NA|TRBJ1-6|NA|TRBV5-1
CASSNYLRGPPLHF
TGCGCCAGCAGCAACTACCTCCGAGGGCCACCCCTCCACTTT
>16|NA|TRBJ1-2|NA|TRBV9
CASSPTPGGAGNGYTF
TGTGCCAGCAGCCCGACCCCCGGGGGAGCGGGGAATGGCTACACCTTC
>17|once|TRBJ2-3|TRBD2|TRBV4-2
CASSQAGGGTGTDTQYF
TGTGCCAGCAGCCAAGCTGGCGGGGGGACCGGCACAGATACGCAGTATTTT
>18|NA|TRBJ2-3|TRBD2|TRBV7-7
CASSLLAPTSGGTDTQYF
TGTGCCAGCAGCTTATTGGCCCCAACTAGCGGGGGAACAGATACGCAGTATTTT
>15|NA|TRBJ2-2|NA|TRBV5-1
CASSYTGSNTGELFF
TGCGCCAGCAGTTATACCGGGAGTAATACCGGGGAGCTGTTTTTT